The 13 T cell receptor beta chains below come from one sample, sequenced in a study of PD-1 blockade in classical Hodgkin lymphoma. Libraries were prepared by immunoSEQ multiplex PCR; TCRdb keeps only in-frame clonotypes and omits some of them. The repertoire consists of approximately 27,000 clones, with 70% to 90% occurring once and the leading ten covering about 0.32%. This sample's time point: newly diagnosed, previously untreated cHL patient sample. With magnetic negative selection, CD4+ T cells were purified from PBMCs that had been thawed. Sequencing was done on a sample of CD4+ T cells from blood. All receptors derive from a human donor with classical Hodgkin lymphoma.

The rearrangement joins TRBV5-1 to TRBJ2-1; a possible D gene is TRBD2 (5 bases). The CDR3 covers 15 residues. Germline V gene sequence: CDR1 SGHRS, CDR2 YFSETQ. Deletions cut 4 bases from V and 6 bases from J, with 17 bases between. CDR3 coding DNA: TGCGCCAGCAGCCGGGTGGTCGACTACCTCAATGAGCAGTTCTTC. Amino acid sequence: CASSRVVDYLNEQFF.

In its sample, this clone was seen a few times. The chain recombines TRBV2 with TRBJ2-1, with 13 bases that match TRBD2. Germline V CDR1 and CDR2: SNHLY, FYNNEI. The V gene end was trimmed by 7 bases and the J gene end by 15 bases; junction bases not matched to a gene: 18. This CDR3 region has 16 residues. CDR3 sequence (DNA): TGTGCCAGCACCCGAGGGGGAAGGACTAGCGGGAGTTCGGGGTTCTTC. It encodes CASTRGGRTSGSSGFF.

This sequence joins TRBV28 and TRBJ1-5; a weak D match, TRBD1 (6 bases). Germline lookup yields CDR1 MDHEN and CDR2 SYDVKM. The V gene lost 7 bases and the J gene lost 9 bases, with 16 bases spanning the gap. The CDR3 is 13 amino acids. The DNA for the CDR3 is TGTGCCAGCACCCTCGGGGGCCCCAGGCCCCAGCATTTT. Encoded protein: CASTLGGPRPQHF.

The CDR3 region is CASSPGTGEFRYGYTF. In DNA, the CDR3 is TGCGCCAGCAGCCCCGGGACAGGGGAGTTTAGGTATGGCTACACCTTC. The chain links TRBV4-1 to TRBJ1-2; TRBD1 matches at 10 bases. Germline CDR1 and CDR2: MGHRA and YSYEKL. Trimming removed 4 bases from V and 5 bases from J; junction bases left unmatched: 10. The CDR3 is 16 residues long.

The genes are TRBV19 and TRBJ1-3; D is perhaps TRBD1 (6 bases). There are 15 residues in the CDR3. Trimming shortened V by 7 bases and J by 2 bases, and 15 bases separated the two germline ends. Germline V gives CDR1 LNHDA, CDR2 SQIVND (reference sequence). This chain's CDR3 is CASTPTGSAGNTIYF. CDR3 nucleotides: TGTGCCAGTACCCCCACAGGGTCGGCTGGAAACACCATATATTTT.

For the CDR3, the DNA is TGTGCCAGCAGCCAGGTCGCTAGCGGGAGTGGGGATACGCAGTATTTT. Residues: CASSQVASGSGDTQYF. The genes are TRBV4-2 and TRBJ2-3; 10 bases fit TRBD2. The CDR3 consists of 16 residues. The V gene's germline CDR1 is LGHNA and CDR2 YNFKEQ. V gave up 3 bases and J gave up 6 bases; unmatched junction bases: 9.

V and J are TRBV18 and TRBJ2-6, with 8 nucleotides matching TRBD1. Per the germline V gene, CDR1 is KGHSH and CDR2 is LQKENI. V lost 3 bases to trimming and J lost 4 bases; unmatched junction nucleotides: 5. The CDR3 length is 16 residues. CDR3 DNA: TGTGCCAGCTCACCGAGACAGGGGATCGGGGCCAACGTCCTGACTTTC. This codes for CASSPRQGIGANVLTF.

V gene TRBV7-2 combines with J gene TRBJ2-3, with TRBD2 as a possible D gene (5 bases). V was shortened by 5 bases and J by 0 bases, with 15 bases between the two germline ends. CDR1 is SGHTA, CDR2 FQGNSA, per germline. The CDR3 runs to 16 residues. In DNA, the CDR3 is TGTGCCAGCAGCGGATGGAGCGGTACTAGCACAGATACGCAGTATTTT. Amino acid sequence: CASSGWSGTSTDTQYF.

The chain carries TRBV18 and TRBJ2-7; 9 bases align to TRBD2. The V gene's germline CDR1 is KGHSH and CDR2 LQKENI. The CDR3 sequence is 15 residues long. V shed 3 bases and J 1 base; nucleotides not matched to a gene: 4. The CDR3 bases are TGTGCCAGCTCACCGTCGACTAGCGGTTCCTACGAGCAGTACTTC. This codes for CASSPSTSGSYEQYF.

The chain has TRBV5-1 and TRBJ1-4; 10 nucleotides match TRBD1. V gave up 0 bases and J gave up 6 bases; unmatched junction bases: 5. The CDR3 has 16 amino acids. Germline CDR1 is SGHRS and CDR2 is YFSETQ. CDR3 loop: CASSLVSGQGYEKLFF. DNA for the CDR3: TGCGCCAGCAGCTTGGTTTCGGGACAGGGGTATGAAAAACTGTTTTTT.

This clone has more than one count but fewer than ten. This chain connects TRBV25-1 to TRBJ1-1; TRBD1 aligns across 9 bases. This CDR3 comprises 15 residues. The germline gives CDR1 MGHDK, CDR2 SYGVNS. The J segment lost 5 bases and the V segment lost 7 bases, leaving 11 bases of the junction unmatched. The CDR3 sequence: CASTRQGGSWTEAFF. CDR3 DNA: TGTGCCAGCACCCGACAGGGGGGTAGTTGGACTGAAGCTTTCTTT.

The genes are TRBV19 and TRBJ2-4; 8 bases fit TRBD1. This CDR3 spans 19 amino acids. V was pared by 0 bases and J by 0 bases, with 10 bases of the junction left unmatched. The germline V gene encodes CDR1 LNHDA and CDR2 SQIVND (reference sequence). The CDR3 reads CASSIDLGGTGIAKNIQYF. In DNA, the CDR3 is TGTGCCAGTAGTATAGATCTAGGGGGGACAGGAATAGCCAAAAACATTCAGTACTTC.

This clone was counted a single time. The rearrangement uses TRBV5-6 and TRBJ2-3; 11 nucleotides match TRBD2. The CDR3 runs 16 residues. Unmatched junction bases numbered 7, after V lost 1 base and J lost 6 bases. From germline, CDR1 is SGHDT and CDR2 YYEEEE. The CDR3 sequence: CASSLQSSGRIDTQYF. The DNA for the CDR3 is TGTGCCAGCAGCTTGCAGTCTAGCGGGAGGATTGATACGCAGTATTTT.